The present T cell receptor (beta chain) was sequenced within a study of beta chain features in type 1 diabetes. This clone was observed a handful of times. Investigators reverse transcribed all isolated RNA, so they sequenced expressed TCRB transcripts. The assay was immunoSEQ multiplex PCR, and TCRdb's table has in-frame clones only and misses some. This table has around 320,000 clones, less than 15% appearing once. The V and J ends lost 2 bases and 4 bases, in that order; junction bases with no gene match: 5. The CDR3 sequence is 15 residues long. CDR1 is SGHAT and CDR2 is FQNNGV in the germline V gene.

The chain employs TRBV11-2 and TRBJ2-5; TRBD2 agrees at 9 bases. Sample: central memory CD4+ T cells from blood. The sequence came from a man aged 25 to 40 in good health. Here the CDR3 DNA reads TGTGCCAGCAGCTTATCTAGCGGGGATATAGAGACCCAGTACTTC. It translates to CASSLSSGDIETQYF.